Shown below are 10 T cell receptor beta chains from a single sample sequenced in a study of T cell clonotyping in hematopoietic cell transplantation. This table comes from immunoSEQ multiplex PCR, and its TCRdb copy is limited to in-frame clones, with some not included. Of 20,000 to 30,000 clones listed, around 84% are singletons. Time point defined: recipient sample about 28 days before transplant, after cytoreduction. Source: peripheral blood mononuclear cells, taken before stem cell transplant. The receptors here all came from a woman aged 60 to 75 with acute myeloid leukemia. Some clones in this sample may be carry-over from other donors' samples.

The chain combines TRBV25-1 with TRBJ1-1; tentatively, D is TRBD1 (5 bases). The germline V gene encodes CDR1 MGHDK and CDR2 SYGVNS. This CDR3 comprises 12 residues. Deletions cut 4 bases from V and 6 bases from J, with 9 bases between. The CDR3 bases are TGTGCCAGCAGTGGAGGGGACCCTGAAGCTTTCTTT. It codes for CASSGGDPEAFF.

The V call is TRBV6-5, the J call TRBJ2-5, with D possibly TRBD2 on 6 matching bases. CDR1 is MNHEY and CDR2 is SVGAGI in the germline V gene. V was shortened by 2 bases and J by 4 bases, with 14 bases between the two germline ends. The CDR3 contains 15 residues. CDR3 region: CASSYPTGRGETQYF. CDR3 DNA sequence: TGTGCCAGCAGTTACCCCACCGGGCGGGGAGAGACCCAGTACTTC.

This chain uses TRBV29-1 with TRBJ1-2; 7 positions match TRBD1. V lost 7 bases to trimming and J lost 7 bases; unmatched junction nucleotides: 9. The CDR3 is 12 amino acids. Germline CDR1 is SQVTM and CDR2 is ANQGSEA. CDR3: CSAGDSLAGYTF. The CDR3 region has the DNA TGCAGCGCCGGGGACAGCTTGGCTGGCTACACCTTC.

V is TRBV7-9 and J is TRBJ1-1; D gene ambiguous. The germline V and J ends were trimmed by 1 base and 5 bases, with 8 bases remaining between them. CDR3 size: 13 residues. Germline CDR1 is SEHNR and CDR2 is FQNEAQ (reference sequence). The CDR3 loop is CASSLEGGTEAFF. The DNA of the CDR3 is TGTGCCAGCAGCTTAGAGGGTGGGACTGAAGCTTTCTTT.

J is TRBJ2-5 and V is TRBV28; the D gene is possibly TRBD1 (6 bases). CDR3 length: 13 residues. Trimming left V 5 bases short and J 5 bases short, with 12 bases between. The germline gives CDR1 MDHEN, CDR2 SYDVKM. CDR3 residues: CASSIQGPETQYF. The CDR3 bases are TGTGCCAGCAGTATACAGGGTCCGGAGACCCAGTACTTC. The variable domain in full, completed from reference TRBV28 and TRBJ2-5, reads DVKVTQSSRYLVKRTGEKVFLECVQDMDHENMFWYRQDPGLGLRLIYFSYDVKMKEKGDIPEGYSVSREKKERFSLILESASTNQTSMYLCASSIQGPETQYFGPGTRLLVL.

The V call is TRBV7-2, the J call TRBJ2-2; 11 nucleotides agree with TRBD2. Germline V lookup: CDR1 SGHTA, CDR2 FQGNSA. The CDR3 spans 17 residues. Unmatched junction bases numbered 5, after V lost 5 bases and J lost 0 bases. The CDR3 loop is CASSVTSGGPNTGELFF. DNA of the CDR3: TGTGCCAGCAGCGTAACTAGCGGGGGCCCGAACACCGGGGAGCTGTTTTTT.

Points on this clone: The junction differs from germline at one of its ends, possibly a read error. J is TRBJ2-3 and V is TRBV7-7; TRBD2 might be the D (7 bases). CDR1 is SSHAT, CDR2 FNYEAQ, per germline (reference sequence). The CDR3 is 15 amino acids. The chain's CDR3 is CASSLRGASTDTQYF. In DNA, the CDR3 is TGTGCTAGCAGCTTACGGGGGGCTAGCACAGATACGCAGTATTTT. The full variable domain, completed using reference TRBV7-7 and TRBJ2-3, is GAGVSQSPRYKVTKRGQDVTLRCDPISSHATLYWYQQALGQGPEFLTYFNYEAQPDKSGLPSDRFSAERPEGSISTLTIQRTEQRDSAMYRCASSLRGASTDTQYFGPGTRLTVL.

The rearrangement uses TRBV28 and TRBJ1-2; no reliable D call. This CDR3 spans 12 amino acids. Germline CDR1 is MDHEN and CDR2 is SYDVKM. Trimming shortened V by 6 bases and J by 2 bases, and 7 bases separated the two germline ends. CDR3 amino acids: CASRQTNYGYTF. For the CDR3, the DNA is TGTGCCAGCAGACAGACCAACTATGGCTACACCTTC.

The J gene is TRBJ2-4, the V gene TRBV28; TRBD2 might be the D (5 bases). This CDR3 contains 17 residues. The germline V and J ends were trimmed by 6 bases and 0 bases, with 18 bases remaining between them. CDR1 is MDHEN, CDR2 SYDVKM, per germline. The CDR3 DNA sequence: TGTGCCAGCAGCTCCCCACTAGGACCGACAGCCAAAAACATTCAGTACTTC. Its translation: CASSSPLGPTAKNIQYF.

This clone was seen a handful of times. This rearrangement joins TRBV19 to TRBJ1-1; TRBD1 aligns across 8 bases. The CDR3 covers 15 residues. J gave up 4 bases and V 4 bases, and 8 bases lay outside the gene matches. Germline assignment: CDR1 LNHDA and CDR2 SQIVND (reference sequence). The CDR3 nucleotides read TGTGCCAGTAGTAACCCGACAGGGGTGAGCACTGAAGCTTTCTTT. It is translated as CASSNPTGVSTEAFF.